The rows below give T cell receptor beta chains drawn from one sample of a study of human T cells and chemical hapten exposure. TCRdb ran MiXCR on the RACE reads and lists one entry per CDR3 protein. The sample contains about 120,000 distinct CDR3 sequences, over 10% of which appear only once. Here the sequenced sample was whole blood, taken in connection with sensitization to the hapten diphenylcyclopropenone (DPC). Receptors originate from a woman aged 45-60 years with alopecia areata. Some clones in this sample may be carry-over from other donors' samples. Both conserved end residues are part of each CDR3. The D gene is left open where the match is weak. Only part of the rows carry a size: once, few, many, or a class if the clone is expanded.

D: NA
J: TRBJ1-1
size: NA
V: TRBV18
CDR3: CASSPAEGTYTEAFF
DNA: TGTGCCAGCTCACCGGCAGAGGGGACATACACTGAAGCTTTCTTT

D: NA
J: TRBJ2-5
size: many
V: TRBV6-6
CDR3: CASRLGQSQETQYF
DNA: TGTGCCAGCAGGTTAGGGCAGTCACAAGAGACCCAGTACTTC

D: TRBD2
J: TRBJ2-1
size: few
V: TRBV29-1
CDR3: CSSSGTSRYEQFF
DNA: TGCAGCTCATCCGGGACTAGTAGATATGAGCAGTTCTTC

D: NA
J: TRBJ1-1
size: NA
V: TRBV3-1
CDR3: CASSQPLTEAFF
DNA: TGTGCCAGCAGCCAGCCCCTGACTGAAGCTTTCTTT

D: TRBD2
J: TRBJ2-5
size: NA
V: TRBV4-1
CDR3: CASSQAVVAGGRETQYF
DNA: TGCGCCAGCAGCCAAGCCGTAGTAGCGGGGGGGCGAGAGACCCAGTACTTC

D: NA
J: TRBJ2-1
size: NA
V: TRBV4-3
CDR3: CASSLDPGGLNEQFF
DNA: TGCGCCAGCAGCCTCGACCCCGGCGGGCTTAATGAGCAGTTCTTC

D: TRBD1
J: TRBJ2-2
size: many
V: TRBV4-1
CDR3: CASSQQMDRGNTGELFF
DNA: TGCGCCAGCAGCCAACAGATGGACAGGGGTAACACCGGGGAGCTGTTTTTT

D: NA
J: TRBJ2-7
size: NA
V: TRBV6-5
CDR3: CASSAGRQGSYEQYF
DNA: TGTGCCAGCTCCGCCGGGAGGCAGGGGAGCTACGAGCAGTACTTC

D: NA
J: TRBJ1-3
size: NA
V: TRBV30
CDR3: CAWSLNLGQGNTIYF
DNA: TGTGCCTGGAGTTTAAACCTAGGGCAGGGAAACACCATATATTTT

D: NA
J: TRBJ1-6
size: few
V: TRBV28
CDR3: CASSSHSSSYNSPLHF
DNA: TGTGCCAGCAGTTCCCACTCGAGCTCCTATAATTCACCCCTCCACTTT

D: NA
J: TRBJ2-1
size: NA
V: TRBV2
CDR3: CASSTNLRSSYNEQFF
DNA: TGTGCCAGCAGTACCAACCTCCGAAGCTCCTACAATGAGCAGTTCTTC

D: NA
J: TRBJ2-1
size: NA
V: TRBV20-1
CDR3: CSASSGVNEQFF
DNA: TGCAGTGCTAGTTCAGGGGTGAATGAGCAGTTCTTC

D: NA
J: TRBJ2-7
size: many
V: TRBV6-5
CDR3: CASSYSISGEQYF
DNA: TGTGCCAGCAGTTACTCAATCTCAGGGGAGCAGTACTTC

D: NA
J: TRBJ2-5
size: many
V: TRBV18
CDR3: CASSPTGMETQYF
DNA: TGTGCCAGCTCACCCACGGGGATGGAGACCCAGTACTTC

D: NA
J: TRBJ1-6
size: few
V: TRBV7-9
CDR3: CASSQKDSLLAHNSPLHF
DNA: TGTGCCAGCAGCCAAAAGGACAGTCTGTTAGCCCATAATTCACCCCTCCACTTT

D: NA
J: TRBJ1-3
size: NA
V: TRBV20-1
CDR3: CSASDLLGSGNTIYF
DNA: TGCAGTGCTAGCGATCTATTAGGCTCTGGAAACACCATATATTTT

D: NA
J: TRBJ1-5
size: NA
V: TRBV12-3/TRBV12-4
CDR3: CASSFRDSNQPQHF
DNA: TGTGCCAGCAGTTTCAGAGATAGCAATCAGCCCCAGCATTTT

D: TRBD2
J: TRBJ2-3
size: many
V: TRBV4-1
CDR3: CASSQDFPGQRTSGSTDTQYF
DNA: TGCGCCAGCAGCCAAGATTTTCCGGGACAGAGGACTAGCGGGAGCACAGATACGCAGTATTTT

D: NA
J: TRBJ2-5
size: NA
V: TRBV7-9
CDR3: CASSLVPGQGRETQYF
DNA: TGTGCCAGCAGCTTAGTTCCGGGTCAGGGACGAGAGACCCAGTACTTC

D: NA
J: TRBJ1-1
size: many
V: TRBV5-8
CDR3: CASSLGGSSTEAFF
DNA: TGTGCCAGCAGCTTGGGCGGGAGTTCCACTGAAGCTTTCTTT

D: NA
J: TRBJ1-4
size: NA
V: TRBV14
CDR3: CASSRTTPGSGRSEKLFF
DNA: TGTGCCAGCAGCCGAACTACCCCGGGCTCGGGCAGAAGTGAAAAACTGTTTTTT

D: NA
J: TRBJ1-6
size: NA
V: TRBV2
CDR3: CASSGVQGGNPLHF
DNA: TGTGCCAGCAGTGGGGTACAGGGAGGGAACCCCCTCCACTTT

D: NA
J: TRBJ2-3
size: many
V: TRBV20-1
CDR3: CSARPRDTDTQYF
DNA: TGCAGTGCTAGGCCCAGGGACACAGATACGCAGTATTTT

D: NA
J: TRBJ2-7
size: many
V: TRBV6-6
CDR3: CASSFRVNEQYF
DNA: TGTGCCAGCAGTTTTAGGGTGAACGAGCAGTACTTC

D: TRBD1
J: TRBJ1-2
size: many
V: TRBV12-3/TRBV12-4
CDR3: CASSLPTGGVGYTF
DNA: TGTGCCAGCAGTTTACCGACAGGGGGCGTCGGCTACACCTTC

D: NA
J: TRBJ2-2
size: many
V: TRBV28
CDR3: CASRTPTPAGELFF
DNA: TGTGCCAGCAGGACCCCGACCCCAGCCGGGGAGCTGTTTTTT

D: NA
J: TRBJ2-1
size: once
V: TRBV6-6
CDR3: CASSAQGGYNERFF
DNA: TGTGCCAGCAGTGCACAGGGCGGCTACAATGAGCGGTTCTTC

D: NA
J: TRBJ2-2
size: few
V: TRBV5-5
CDR3: CASSLAGVITGELFF
DNA: TGTGCCAGCAGCTTGGCGGGAGTAATCACCGGGGAGCTGTTTTTT

D: NA
J: TRBJ1-2
size: NA
V: TRBV3-1
CDR3: CASSQDLGAGSYGYTF
DNA: TGTGCCAGCAGCCAAGATCTGGGGGCGGGTAGCTATGGCTACACCTTC

D: NA
J: TRBJ1-2
size: many
V: TRBV18
CDR3: CASSPGAGANYGYTF
DNA: TGTGCCAGCTCACCAGGGGCAGGAGCTAACTATGGCTACACCTTC

D: TRBD1
J: TRBJ1-6
size: NA
V: TRBV6-2/TRBV6-3
CDR3: CASSYLGQGTSPLHF
DNA: TGTGCCAGCAGTTACCTGGGACAGGGAACGTCACCCCTCCACTTT